This T cell receptor (beta chain) comes out of a study of CD8 T cells in ankylosing spondylitis. Notes on the study in general: In synovial fluid and blood from reactive arthritis, some motif variants were previously reported. Characteristic of ankylosing spondylitis blood, it appeared, was a TCR beta motif comprising eight highly homologous variants.

As to this clonotype: Its antigen is unknown.

Libraries for TCR beta were made by quantitative 5'-RACE with molecular barcodes. One entry per CDR3 protein results from TCRdb running MiXCR on the 5' RACE reads. This sample has more than 250,000 distinct CDR3 sequences, with approximately 8% found just once. The receptor was derived from a male donor with ankylosing spondylitis. Sequences were obtained from blood, either unsorted or a sorted T cell fraction (not recorded which).

The CDR3 DNA follows: TGTGCCAGCAGTCCGACAGGCCCAGGGGAGACCCAGTACTTC. It codes for CASSPTGPGETQYF. The chain has TRBV27 and TRBJ2-5, with D maybe TRBD1 (6 bases). The CDR3 spans 14 residues. The V and J ends lost 5 bases and 5 bases respectively, with 15 bases between them. The germline V gene encodes CDR1 MNHEY and CDR2 SMNVEV (reference sequence).